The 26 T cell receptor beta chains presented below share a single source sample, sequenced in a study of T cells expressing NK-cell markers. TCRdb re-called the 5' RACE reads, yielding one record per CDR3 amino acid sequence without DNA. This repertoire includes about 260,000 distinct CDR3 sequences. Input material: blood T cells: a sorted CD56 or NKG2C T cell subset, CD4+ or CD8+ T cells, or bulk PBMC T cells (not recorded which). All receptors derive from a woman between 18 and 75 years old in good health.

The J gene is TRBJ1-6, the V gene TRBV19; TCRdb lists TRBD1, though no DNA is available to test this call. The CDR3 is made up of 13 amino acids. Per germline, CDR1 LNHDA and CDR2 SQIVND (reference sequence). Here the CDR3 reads CASSPGVNSPLHF.

The CDR3 loop reads CASSQTGLAGGPDTQYF. The rearrangement joins TRBV4-2 to TRBJ2-3; TCRdb selects TRBD2, and the lack of DNA leaves this call unchecked. CDR1 is LGHNA and CDR2 is YNFKEQ in the germline V gene. CDR3 length equals 17 residues.

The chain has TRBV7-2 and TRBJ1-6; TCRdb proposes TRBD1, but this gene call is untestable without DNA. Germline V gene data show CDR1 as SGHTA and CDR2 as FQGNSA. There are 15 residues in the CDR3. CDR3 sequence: CASSLDRGQSSPLHF.

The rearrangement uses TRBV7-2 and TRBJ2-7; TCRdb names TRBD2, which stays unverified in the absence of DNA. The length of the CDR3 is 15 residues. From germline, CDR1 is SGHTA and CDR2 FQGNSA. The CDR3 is CASSLRTSGTYEQYF.

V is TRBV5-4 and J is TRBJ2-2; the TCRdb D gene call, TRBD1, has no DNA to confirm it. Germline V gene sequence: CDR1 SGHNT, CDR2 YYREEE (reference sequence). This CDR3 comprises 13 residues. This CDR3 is CASSYDRAGELFF.

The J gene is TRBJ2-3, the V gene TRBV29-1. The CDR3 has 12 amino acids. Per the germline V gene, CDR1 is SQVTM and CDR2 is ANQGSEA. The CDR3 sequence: CSVVSGTDTQYF.

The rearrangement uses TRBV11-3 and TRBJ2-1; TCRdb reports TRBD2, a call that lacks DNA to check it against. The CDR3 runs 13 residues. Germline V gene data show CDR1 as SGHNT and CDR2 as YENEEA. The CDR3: CASSFRGENEQFF.

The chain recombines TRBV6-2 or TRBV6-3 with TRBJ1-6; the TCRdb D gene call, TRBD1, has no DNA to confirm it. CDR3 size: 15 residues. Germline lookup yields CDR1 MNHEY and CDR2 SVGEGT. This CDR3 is CASNLGQASNSPLHF.

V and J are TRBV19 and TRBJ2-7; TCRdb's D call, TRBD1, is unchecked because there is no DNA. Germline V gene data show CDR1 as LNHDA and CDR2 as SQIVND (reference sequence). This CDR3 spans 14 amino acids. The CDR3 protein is CASSIRPYSYEQYF.

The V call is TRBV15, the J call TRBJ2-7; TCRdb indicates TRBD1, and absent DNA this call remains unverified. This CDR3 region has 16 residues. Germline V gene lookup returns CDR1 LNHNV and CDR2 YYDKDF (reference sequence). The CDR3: CATSRDRGRLSYEQYF.

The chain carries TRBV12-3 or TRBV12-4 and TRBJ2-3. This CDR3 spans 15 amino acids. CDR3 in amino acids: CASQDRLTLTDTQYF.

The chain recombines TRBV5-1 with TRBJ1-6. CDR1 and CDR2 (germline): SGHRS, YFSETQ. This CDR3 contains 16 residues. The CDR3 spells CASSLNLASYNSPLHF.

This CDR3 reads CASSVGSGARPDTQYF. The V call is TRBV9, the J call TRBJ2-3; TCRdb designates TRBD1, a call that cannot be tested without DNA. From germline, CDR1 is SGDLS and CDR2 YYNGEE. The CDR3 spans 16 residues.

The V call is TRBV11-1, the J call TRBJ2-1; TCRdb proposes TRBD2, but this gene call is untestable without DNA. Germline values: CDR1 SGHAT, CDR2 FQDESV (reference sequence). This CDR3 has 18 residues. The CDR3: CASSGRLAGLSSYNEQFF.

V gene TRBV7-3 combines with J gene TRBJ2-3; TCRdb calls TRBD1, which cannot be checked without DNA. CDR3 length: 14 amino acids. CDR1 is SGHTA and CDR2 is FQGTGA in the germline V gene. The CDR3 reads CASSWDRNTDTQYF.

The CDR3: CASSQGHKAGSNQPQHF. The rearrangement uses TRBV3-1 and TRBJ1-5. CDR3 length: 17 residues. Germline-derived CDR1 and CDR2 are LGHDT and YNNKEL (reference sequence).

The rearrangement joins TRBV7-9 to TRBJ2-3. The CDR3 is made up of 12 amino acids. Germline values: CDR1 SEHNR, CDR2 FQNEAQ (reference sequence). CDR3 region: CASRDLADTQYF.

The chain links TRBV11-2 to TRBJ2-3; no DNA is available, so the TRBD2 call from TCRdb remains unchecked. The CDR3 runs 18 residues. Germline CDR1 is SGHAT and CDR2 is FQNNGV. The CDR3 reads CASGSPRHSGSLSDTQYF.

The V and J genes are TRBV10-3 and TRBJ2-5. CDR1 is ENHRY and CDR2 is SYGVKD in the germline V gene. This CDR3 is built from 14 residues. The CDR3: CAISEQTYQETQYF.

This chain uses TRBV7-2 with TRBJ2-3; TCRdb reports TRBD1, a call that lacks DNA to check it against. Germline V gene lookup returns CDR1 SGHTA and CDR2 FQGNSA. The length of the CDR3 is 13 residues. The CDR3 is CASSSRTTDTQYF.

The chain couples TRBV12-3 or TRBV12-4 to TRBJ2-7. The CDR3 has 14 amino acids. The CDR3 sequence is CASSFAGASIKQYF.

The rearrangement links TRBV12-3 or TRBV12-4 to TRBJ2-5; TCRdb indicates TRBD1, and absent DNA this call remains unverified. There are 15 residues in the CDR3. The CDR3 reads CASSLRQGGQETQYF.

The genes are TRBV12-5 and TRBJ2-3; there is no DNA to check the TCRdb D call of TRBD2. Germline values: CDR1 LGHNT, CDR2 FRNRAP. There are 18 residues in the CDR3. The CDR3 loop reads CASGLLQRAGGWTDTQYF.

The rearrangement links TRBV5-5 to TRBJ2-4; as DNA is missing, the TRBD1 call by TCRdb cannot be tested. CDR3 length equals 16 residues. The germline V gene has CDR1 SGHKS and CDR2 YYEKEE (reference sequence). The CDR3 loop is CASSMDTWGVKNIQYF.

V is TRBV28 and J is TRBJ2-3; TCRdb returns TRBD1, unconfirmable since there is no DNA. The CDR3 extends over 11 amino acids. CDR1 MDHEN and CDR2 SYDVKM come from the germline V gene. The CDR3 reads CASTTARAQYF.

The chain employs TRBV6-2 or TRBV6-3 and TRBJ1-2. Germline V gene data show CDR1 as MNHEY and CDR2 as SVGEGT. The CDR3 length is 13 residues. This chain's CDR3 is CASSYSWTLGYTF.